This T cell receptor beta chain is from a study of blood T cell repertoires in COVID-19. Study context: The United States, Italy and Spain supplied acute and convalescent COVID-19 samples.

Method: immunoSEQ multiplex PCR; TCRdb's copy keeps in-frame clones and lacks some. This repertoire shows tens of thousands of clones, around nine tenths found once; its top ten account for around 5.3%. CDR1 and CDR2 from the germline V gene are SGHAT and FQNNGV. V lost 1 base and J lost 4; bases outside the gene matches: 3. The CDR3 has 15 residues. This TCR was recovered from a man between 50 and 59 years old with active or convalescent COVID-19. V usage is TRBV11-2 and J usage is TRBJ2-1; 8 bases map to TRBD2. What was sequenced was peripheral blood. The CDR3 region has the DNA TGTGCCAGCAGCTTAGCTGCGGGGGGTTACAATGAGCAGTTCTTC. Protein product: CASSLAAGGYNEQFF.